The 18 T cell receptor beta chains below all came from one sample that was sequenced in a study of cytomegalovirus exposure and HLA in healthy donors. Measured with immunoSEQ multiplex PCR; TCRdb has only the in-frame clones, and not every one. The sample lists tens of thousands of clones, approximately 91% seen once, with over 2% in the top ten. The sample consisted of PBMCs. Source of these receptors: a man younger than 40 in good health and CMV-seronegative.

J is TRBJ1-5 and V is TRBV15; weak D call: TRBD1 (5 bases). The CDR3 contains 15 residues. Germline V lookup: CDR1 LNHNV, CDR2 YYDKDF (reference sequence). V was clipped by 1 base and J by 3 bases, with 10 bases between them. CDR3 DNA sequence: TGTGCCACCAGCAGAGGGGGCTGGGTCAATCAGCCCCAGCATTTT. As protein: CATSRGGWVNQPQHF.

V usage is TRBV28 and J usage is TRBJ2-1, with TRBD2 identical over 7 bases. The J segment lost 4 bases and the V segment lost 6 bases, leaving 6 bases of the junction unmatched. Germline V CDR1 and CDR2: MDHEN, SYDVKM. The CDR3 contains 14 residues. This chain's CDR3 is CASRRTRSYNEQFF. The CDR3 nucleotides read TGTGCCAGCAGGCGGACTAGAAGTTACAATGAGCAGTTCTTC.

The V gene is TRBV28, the J gene TRBJ2-5, with 11 bases identical to TRBD2. V dropped 7 bases and J dropped 4; count of bases not matched to a gene: 5. The CDR3 consists of 14 residues. Germline V CDR1 and CDR2: MDHEN, SYDVKM. CDR3 amino acids: CASNLAGGGETQYF. CDR3 in DNA: TGTGCCAGCAACTTAGCGGGGGGGGGAGAGACCCAGTACTTC.

The V gene is TRBV7-9, the J gene TRBJ2-5, with 9 bases fitting TRBD2. The CDR3 extends over 18 amino acids. V dropped 3 bases and J dropped 4; count of bases not matched to a gene: 15. Looked up from germline, CDR1 is SEHNR and CDR2 is FQNEAQ (reference sequence). The CDR3 bases are TGTGCCAGCAGCTTTCTCGTGGCGGGGGGGCCACGTCGAGAGACCCAGTACTTC. Translated, it gives CASSFLVAGGPRRETQYF.

The rearrangement links TRBV5-1 to TRBJ1-6; 9 bases agree with TRBD1. Germline CDR1 SGHRS, CDR2 YFSETQ. Trimming at V came to 4 bases and at J to 2 bases, leaving 7 bases not matched to a gene. This CDR3 contains 17 residues. In nucleotides, the CDR3 is TGCGCCAGCAGCCCAACAGGGGGCTTCGCCTATAATTCACCCCTCCACTTT. Protein: CASSPTGGFAYNSPLHF.

The chain joins TRBV6-4 to TRBJ2-7; possible D gene TRBD1, 5 bases. CDR3 length: 15 residues. Germline V gives CDR1 MRHNA, CDR2 SNTAGT. V lost 0 bases and J lost 4, with 13 bases in between. The CDR3 protein is CASSDSPGLRYEQYF. Here the CDR3 DNA reads TGTGCCAGCAGTGACTCGCCAGGGCTCAGGTACGAGCAGTACTTC.

The chain employs TRBV6-5 and TRBJ1-1; a possible D gene is TRBD1 (6 bases). The germline V and J ends were trimmed by 4 bases and 5 bases, with 14 bases remaining between them. Germline loops: CDR1 MNHEY, CDR2 SVGAGI. This CDR3 is 14 amino acids long. CDR3 nucleotide sequence: TGTGCCAGCAGTTCCGGGACACCGTCAACTGAAGCTTTCTTT. This translates into CASSSGTPSTEAFF.

This rearrangement joins TRBV28 to TRBJ1-4; 11 bases are a match to TRBD1. The CDR3 length is 17 residues. V shed 10 bases and J 1 base; nucleotides not matched to a gene: 11. Looked up from germline, CDR1 is MDHEN and CDR2 is SYDVKM. CDR3 protein: CATTTGQGVKTNEKLFF. In DNA form, the CDR3 reads TGTGCCACAACGACGGGACAGGGGGTGAAAACTAATGAAAAACTGTTTTTT.

This sequence joins TRBV10-1 and TRBJ2-4; 12 bases map to TRBD2. Per germline, CDR1 WNHNN and CDR2 SYGVQD (reference sequence). CDR3 length: 19 residues. Unmatched junction bases numbered 11, after V lost 3 bases and J lost 2 bases. This chain's CDR3 is CASSDKSGLAGLSKNIQYF. The CDR3 bases are TGCGCCAGCAGTGATAAATCCGGACTAGCGGGACTGTCCAAAAACATTCAGTACTTC.

The chain joins TRBV11-2 to TRBJ1-2; D is perhaps TRBD1 (6 bases). V lost 4 bases, J lost 4 bases, and 16 bases lay in between. The CDR3 is 15 amino acids. From germline, CDR1 is SGHAT and CDR2 FQNNGV. The CDR3 loop reads CASSSPWSGAYGYTF. For the CDR3, the DNA is TGTGCCAGCAGCTCCCCTTGGTCAGGGGCCTATGGCTACACCTTC.

The chain combines TRBV27 with TRBJ2-7; 10 positions agree with TRBD2. CDR3 length equals 19 residues. CDR1 and CDR2 (germline): MNHEY, SMNVEV (reference sequence). Trimming removed 3 bases from V and 3 bases from J; junction bases left unmatched: 17. CDR3 in DNA: TGTGCCAGCAGTTTGATTTTTAGTGTTGGGCTAGCGGGGGACTACGAGCAGTACTTC. This sequence encodes CASSLIFSVGLAGDYEQYF.

The chain is built from TRBV4-1 and TRBJ1-2; D uncertain. Trimming pared 2 bases from V and 3 bases from J, leaving 16 bases between. Germline-derived CDR1 and CDR2 are MGHRA and YSYEKL. This CDR3 comprises 16 residues. The CDR3 DNA follows: TGCGCCAGCAGCCAAACGGACCCGGGAGGTTACTATGGCTACACCTTC. Protein product: CASSQTDPGGYYGYTF.

V and J are TRBV2 and TRBJ2-7, with 7 bases matching TRBD1. After removal of 8 bases from V and 4 bases from J, the junction contained 14 bases not matched to a gene. There are 15 residues in the CDR3. Germline CDR1 and CDR2: SNHLY and FYNNEI. CDR3 amino acids: CASGLEGASWYEQYF. The CDR3 bases are TGTGCCAGCGGACTCGAGGGGGCGTCATGGTACGAGCAGTACTTC.

The chain combines TRBV5-1 with TRBJ1-2; no reliable D call. Trimming cost V 1 base and J 4 bases, with 14 bases left between them. The CDR3 has 15 residues. Germline CDR1 is SGHRS and CDR2 is YFSETQ. The CDR3 here is CASSLPEQSTYGYTF. The CDR3 DNA is TGCGCCAGCAGCTTGCCAGAACAGTCAACCTATGGCTACACCTTC.

The chain is built from TRBV6-1 and TRBJ2-7; TRBD1 matches at 7 bases. Germline V gene data show CDR1 as MNHNS and CDR2 as SASEGT. Trimming removed 7 bases from V and 7 bases from J; junction bases left unmatched: 10. This CDR3 contains 13 residues. The CDR3 coding sequence is TGTGCCAGCACAAACAGGGGTAGTGGGGAGCAGTACTTC. Translated: CASTNRGSGEQYF.

The V and J genes are TRBV7-9 and TRBJ2-7; D perhaps matches TRBD2 (5 bases). The V end was cut by 7 bases, the J end by 1 base, with 14 bases between. CDR1 SEHNR and CDR2 FQNEAQ come from the germline V gene (reference sequence). The CDR3 extends over 14 amino acids. CDR3 sequence (DNA): TGTGCCAGCACCAAAAGAGCGGATTCCTACGAGCAGTACTTC. It translates to CASTKRADSYEQYF.

V usage is TRBV5-4 and J usage is TRBJ2-7; 7 bases are a match to TRBD1. CDR1 and CDR2 (germline): SGHNT, YYREEE (reference sequence). The CDR3 spans 15 residues. The V gene end was trimmed by 1 base and the J gene end by 7 bases; junction bases not matched to a gene: 11. The CDR3 sequence is CASSLPGQKLREQYF. The DNA of the CDR3 is TGTGCCAGCAGCTTGCCGGGACAGAAACTTAGGGAGCAGTACTTC.

The V call is TRBV19, the J call TRBJ2-7, with TRBD2 identical over 7 bases. Trimming took 5 bases from V and 1 from J; bases not matched to a gene: 11. This CDR3 spans 16 amino acids. Germline V gene data show CDR1 as LNHDA and CDR2 as SQIVND (reference sequence). This chain's CDR3 is CASSREVWGASYEQYF. CDR3 nucleotide sequence: TGTGCCAGTAGTCGGGAGGTGTGGGGCGCGTCCTACGAGCAGTACTTC. Full variable domain (outside the CDR3, taken from reference TRBV19 and TRBJ2-7): DGGITQSPKYLFRKEGQNVTLSCEQNLNHDAMYWYRQDPGQGLRLIYYSQIVNDFQKGDIAEGYSVSREKKESFPLTVTSAQKNPTAFYLCASSREVWGASYEQYFGPGTRLTVT.